This TCR beta chain was captured by sequencing in a study of blood T cell repertoires in COVID-19. In the study overall: Whether acute or convalescent, the COVID-19 samples came from the United States, Italy and Spain. Nucleic acid was either cDNA or gDNA, and it came from T cells, B-cell-depleted T cells, or PBMCs.

Authors' methods: Amplified reference gene primers provided the basis for estimating nucleated cell counts. Clones were read by immunoSEQ multiplex PCR, and TCRdb kept only the in-frame ones, dropping some. The V and J calls and clone size are taken from that table; D and trimming were inferred from the DNA. Among about 89,000 clones listed, 80% were seen once. This sequence was found in a woman of 80 years or more with acute or convalescent COVID-19. The sample was peripheral blood.

The CDR3 is CASSRGQGTDEQYF. CDR3 sequence (DNA): TGTGCCAGCAGTAGAGGACAGGGGACGGACGAGCAGTACTTC. The rearrangement joins TRBV6-5 to TRBJ2-7, with 9 bases identical to TRBD1. The trim removed 5 bases at V and 5 bases at J, leaving 7 bases unmatched. Germline CDR1 and CDR2: MNHEY and SVGAGI. The CDR3 is made up of 14 amino acids.